This entry lists 15 T cell receptor beta chains sequenced from one sample in a study of T-cell memory formation after mild COVID-19. Each CDR3 protein is one row after TCRdb ran MiXCR on the 5' RACE reads. The table lists about 130,000 distinct CDR3 sequences, roughly 24% of them singletons. Sequencing was performed on PBMCs or a T cell subset sorted from them (not recorded which). All receptors come from an adult woman who had mild COVID-19 (a few samples of this study predate the infection). Cell type and time point are not known.

The V and J genes are TRBV29-1 and TRBJ1-6, with D perhaps TRBD1 (5 bases). This CDR3 contains 13 residues. Germline V gene data show CDR1 as SQVTM and CDR2 as ANQGSEA. Trimming took off 6 bases at V and 7 bases at J, with 13 bases between the two ends. The CDR3 nucleotides read TGCAGCGTCATAGGGGACTCGAATTCACCCCTCCACTTT. It specifies CSVIGDSNSPLHF.

This chain connects TRBV7-9 to TRBJ2-2; D gene uncertain. Germline V gene lookup returns CDR1 SEHNR and CDR2 FQNEAQ (reference sequence). The CDR3 is 10 residues long. CDR3 region: CAGYTGELFF. The CDR3 DNA sequence: TGTGCAGGGTACACCGGGGAGCTGTTTTTT.

This chain joins TRBV27 and TRBJ2-7; D perhaps matches TRBD1 (5 bases). V gave up 0 bases and J gave up 2 bases, with 11 bases separating them. The germline V gene has CDR1 MNHEY and CDR2 SMNVEV (reference sequence). There are 15 residues in the CDR3. The CDR3 loop reads CASSLSFDSAYEQYF. The DNA of the CDR3 is TGTGCCAGCAGTTTATCTTTCGACAGCGCCTACGAGCAGTACTTC.

This rearrangement joins TRBV7-8 to TRBJ2-1, with TRBD1 matching over 7 bases. After removal of 7 bases from V and 1 base from J, the junction contained 16 bases not matched to a gene. From germline, CDR1 is SGHVS and CDR2 FQNEAQ. The CDR3 totals 18 residues. The CDR3 DNA sequence: TGTGCCAGCACAGTACGAGGACAGGATTACCTATCCTACAATGAGCAGTTCTTC. Residues: CASTVRGQDYLSYNEQFF.

The chain joins TRBV29-1 to TRBJ2-7; 16 bases map to TRBD2. J gave up 3 bases and V 6 bases, and 20 bases lay outside the gene matches. This CDR3 region has 20 residues. Germline CDR1 is SQVTM and CDR2 is ANQGSEA. The CDR3 nucleotides are TGCAGCGTCCGAGGGACAGAGCCGGGACTAGCGGGAGGGTTTTACTACGAGCAGTACTTC. It translates to CSVRGTEPGLAGGFYYEQYF.

The gene calls are TRBV7-9 and TRBJ2-2, with 8 nucleotides matching TRBD2. CDR3 length equals 14 residues. V shed 4 bases and J 6 bases; nucleotides not matched to a gene: 4. Germline CDR1 reads SEHNR; CDR2 reads FQNEAQ (reference sequence). The CDR3: CASSSRGGAGELFF. CDR3 coding DNA: TGTGCCAGCAGCTCCCGGGGGGGCGCCGGGGAGCTGTTTTTT.

This clonotype appeared a few times. The chain combines TRBV19 with TRBJ2-1; 8 nucleotides align to TRBD2. V trimming: 5 bases; J trimming: 8 bases; junction bases outside the gene matches: 5. The CDR3 contains 13 residues. The germline V gene has CDR1 LNHDA and CDR2 SQIVND (reference sequence). Here the CDR3 reads CASSPGLAYEQFF. Here the CDR3 DNA reads TGTGCCAGTAGTCCCGGACTAGCCTATGAGCAGTTCTTC.

This sequence joins TRBV6-4 and TRBJ2-1, with TRBD2 matching 13 bases. The ends lost 8 bases at V and 10 bases at J; junction bases unmatched: 8. Germline CDR1 MRHNA, CDR2 SNTAGT. The CDR3 is made up of 14 amino acids. CDR3 region: CASSGLAGSWEQFF. Written as DNA, the CDR3 is TGTGCCAGCTCGGGACTAGCGGGATCATGGGAGCAGTTCTTC.

This clonotype turned up a few times. CDR3: CASSLATGRQPFFEQYF. The DNA of the CDR3 is TGTGCCAGCAGCTTAGCGACGGGAAGGCAGCCCTTTTTCGAGCAGTACTTC. The genes are TRBV7-6 and TRBJ2-7; D may be TRBD2 (5 bases). Germline loops: CDR1 SGHVS, CDR2 FNYEAQ. V gave up 0 bases and J gave up 6 bases, with 21 bases separating them. The CDR3 consists of 17 residues.

The gene calls are TRBV20-1 and TRBJ2-7; D may be TRBD1 (6 bases). This CDR3 is 13 amino acids long. V was pared by 7 bases and J by 3 bases, with 16 bases between. Germline V gene data show CDR1 as DFQATT and CDR2 as SNEGSKA (reference sequence). This chain's CDR3 is CSVASRTDYEQYF. The CDR3 region has the DNA TGCAGTGTTGCGTCCCGGACAGACTACGAGCAGTACTTC.

The chain has TRBV5-1 and TRBJ1-2; D is unclear. The CDR3 is made up of 12 amino acids. CDR1 and CDR2 from the germline V gene are SGHRS and YFSETQ. Trimming took off 2 bases at V and 2 bases at J, with 4 bases between the two ends. In DNA, the CDR3 is TGCGCCAGCAGCTTCGAAAACTATGGCTACACCTTC. This gives the protein CASSFENYGYTF. Full variable domain (remainder filled in from reference TRBV5-1 and TRBJ1-2): KAGVTQTPRYLIKTRGQQVTLSCSPISGHRSVSWYQQTPGQGLQFLFEYFSETQRNKGNFPGRFSGRQFSNSRSEMNVSTLELGDSALYLCASSFENYGYTFGSGTRLTVV.

This clonotype was counted many times. Mismatch with germline at one junction end may stem from a read error. The chain recombines TRBV5-1 with TRBJ2-1; 7 bases align to TRBD1. Per the germline V gene, CDR1 is SGHRS and CDR2 is YFSETQ. CDR3 size: 14 residues. The CDR3: CASSLGDSYNEQFF. DNA for the CDR3: TGTGCCAGCAGTTTGGGGGACAGCTACAATGAGCAGTTCTTC.

The V and J genes are TRBV27 and TRBJ1-5, with D uncertain. Trimming pared 3 bases from V and 5 bases from J, leaving 8 bases between. The CDR3 is 13 amino acids. Germline CDR1 is MNHEY and CDR2 is SMNVEV (reference sequence). The CDR3 DNA sequence: TGTGCCAGCAGTTTCGGGAATTATCAGCCCCAGCATTTT. It translates to CASSFGNYQPQHF.

The chain combines TRBV5-1 with TRBJ2-7; the D is unclear. Trimming removed 4 bases at V and 0 bases at J, with 8 bases between. The germline gives CDR1 SGHRS, CDR2 YFSETQ. This CDR3 has 13 amino acids. The CDR3 loop is CASSSDDSYEQYF. CDR3 nucleotide sequence: TGCGCCAGCAGCAGTGACGACTCCTACGAGCAGTACTTC.

This CDR3 is CATSRDRRQGGPDTQYF. The CDR3 bases are TGTGCCACCAGCAGAGATCGGAGGCAGGGGGGCCCAGATACGCAGTATTTT. V is TRBV15 and J is TRBJ2-3; perhaps TRBD1 as D (7 bases). The CDR3 sequence is 17 residues long. Between the trimmed V and J ends, which lost 0 bases and 4 bases, there was a span of 17 bases. From germline, CDR1 is LNHNV and CDR2 YYDKDF (reference sequence). Variable domain in full (rest from reference TRBV15 and TRBJ2-3): DAMVIQNPRYQVTQFGKPVTLSCSQTLNHNVMYWYQQKSSQAPKLLFHYYDKDFNNEADTPDNFQSRRPNTSFCFLDIRSPGLGDTAMYLCATSRDRRQGGPDTQYFGPGTRLTVL.